These 22 T cell receptor beta chains share one sample of origin, sequenced in a study of T cell responses to AZD1222 COVID-19 vaccine. Using immunoSEQ multiplex PCR, the repertoire was profiled, and TCRdb retains in-frame clones only, with some absent. The table includes tens of thousands of clones, 90% detected once. Sequences were derived from peripheral blood, sampled 28 days after the second AZD1222 dose. All receptors come from an adult who received the AZD1222 COVID-19 vaccine.

The CDR3 nucleotides read TGTGCCAGCAGTCCTCCCCGGGCGGACCGGAGCTCCTACGAGCAGTACTTC. Translation: CASSPPRADRSSYEQYF. The V gene is TRBV28, the J gene TRBJ2-7; D is uncertain. Trimming removed 5 bases at V and 0 bases at J, with 20 bases between. The CDR3 runs to 17 residues. CDR1 and CDR2 (germline): MDHEN, SYDVKM.

This chain joins TRBV10-3 and TRBJ1-1; D is unresolved. Trimming removed 0 bases at V and 5 bases at J, with 10 bases between. CDR1 and CDR2 from the germline V gene are ENHRY and SYGVKD. The CDR3 length is 14 residues. The DNA for the CDR3 is TGTGCCATCAGTGAGTCTAGGGTCGGAACTGAAGCTTTCTTT. Its translation is CAISESRVGTEAFF.

V is TRBV18 and J is TRBJ1-1; D not resolved. V dropped 2 bases and J dropped 4 bases, with 8 bases sitting between them. This CDR3 region has 13 residues. Germline V gene sequence: CDR1 KGHSH, CDR2 LQKENI. The CDR3 is CASSPGLGTEAFF. The CDR3 nucleotides are TGTGCCAGCTCACCAGGCTTGGGCACTGAAGCTTTCTTT. The whole variable domain, remainder taken from reference TRBV18 and TRBJ1-1, is NAGVMQNPRHLVRRRGQEARLRCSPMKGHSHVYWYRQLPEEGLKFMVYLQKENIIDESGMPKERFSAEFPKEGPSILRIQQVVRGDSAAYFCASSPGLGTEAFFGQGTRLTVV.

This clone has a single count. The chain combines TRBV5-6 with TRBJ1-5; 8 positions match TRBD1. CDR1 SGHDT and CDR2 YYEEEE come from the germline V gene. CDR3 length: 16 residues. With 5 bases clipped from V and 4 bases from J, the junction kept 11 bases outside the gene matches. CDR3 in amino acids: CASSLRQGRLNQPQHF. Here the CDR3 DNA reads TGTGCCAGCAGTCTTAGACAGGGGAGGCTTAATCAGCCCCAGCATTTT.

This chain connects TRBV19 to TRBJ1-5; TRBD1 agrees at 9 bases. The CDR3 is made up of 15 amino acids. V gave up 6 bases and J gave up 2 bases; unmatched junction bases: 5. CDR1 LNHDA and CDR2 SQIVND come from the germline V gene (reference sequence). This CDR3 reads CASRGDRVGNQPQHF. DNA for the CDR3: TGTGCCAGTAGGGGGGACAGGGTTGGCAATCAGCCCCAGCATTTT.

The chain couples TRBV10-3 to TRBJ1-3; D might be TRBD1 (5 bases). This CDR3 is built from 18 residues. Trimming shortened V by 4 bases and J by 1 base, and 20 bases separated the two germline ends. Germline lookup yields CDR1 ENHRY and CDR2 SYGVKD. The CDR3 bases are TGTGCCATCAGTGGAAGCACCCGGGGGGTCGGGTCTGGAAACACCATATATTTT. It specifies CAISGSTRGVGSGNTIYF.

V usage is TRBV28 and J usage is TRBJ2-7; D is unclear. The CDR3 totals 14 residues. In germline, CDR1 is MDHEN, CDR2 SYDVKM. V lost 2 bases and J lost 5, with 13 bases in between. CDR3 protein: CASSLARYAHEQYF. The CDR3 bases are TGTGCCAGCAGTTTAGCCCGATACGCCCACGAGCAGTACTTC. Together with reference TRBV28 and TRBJ2-7, the CDR3 gives the full variable domain: DVKVTQSSRYLVKRTGEKVFLECVQDMDHENMFWYRQDPGLGLRLIYFSYDVKMKEKGDIPEGYSVSREKKERFSLILESASTNQTSMYLCASSLARYAHEQYFGPGTRLTVT.

The chain has TRBV11-3 and TRBJ2-2, with 8 bases identical to TRBD1. Germline-derived CDR1 and CDR2 are SGHNT and YENEEA. The CDR3 spans 14 residues. V gave up 5 bases and J gave up 7 bases; unmatched junction bases: 6. The DNA for the CDR3 is TGTGCCAGCAGCATGGACAGGGTGGGCGGGGAGCTGTTTTTT. Translation: CASSMDRVGGELFF. The variable domain in full, with the rest retrieved from reference TRBV11-3 and TRBJ2-2, is EAGVVQSPRYKIIEKKQPVAFWCNPISGHNTLYWYLQNLGQGPELLIRYENEEAVDDSQLPKDRFSAERLKGVDSTLKIQPAELGDSAVYLCASSMDRVGGELFFGEGSRLTVL.

The rearrangement links TRBV6-1 to TRBJ2-3; D is possibly TRBD1 (5 bases). This CDR3 has 17 residues. Deletions cut 0 bases from V and 5 bases from J, with 18 bases between. In germline, CDR1 is MNHNS, CDR2 SASEGT. CDR3 nucleotide sequence: TGTGCCAGCAGTGAAGCGCTTCGGGCAGGGTTAAAAGATACGCAGTATTTT. It is translated as CASSEALRAGLKDTQYF.

This clone was seen only a few times. This chain connects TRBV14 to TRBJ1-1; D call uncertain. The CDR3 length is 17 residues. Trimming cost V 3 bases and J 0 bases, with 17 bases left between them. Germline-derived CDR1 and CDR2 are SGHDN and FVKESK. The CDR3 sequence is CASSQRRTGNMNTEAFF. CDR3 sequence (DNA): TGTGCCAGCAGCCAGAGACGGACGGGAAACATGAACACTGAAGCTTTCTTT.

V and J are TRBV5-8 and TRBJ1-1, with D hard to call. CDR3 length: 14 residues. CDR1 is SGHTS, CDR2 YDEGEE, per germline. V was clipped by 0 bases and J by 0 bases, with 6 bases between them. The CDR3 reads CASSLGHLNTEAFF. The CDR3 DNA reads TGTGCCAGCAGCTTGGGACACCTGAACACTGAAGCTTTCTTT.

The CDR3 is CASSRGTGVSEAFF. CDR3 DNA: TGTGCCAGCAGCCGTGGGACAGGGGTCTCTGAAGCTTTCTTT. The rearrangement joins TRBV3-1 (or the pseudogene TRBV3-2) to TRBJ1-1, with 10 bases that match TRBD1. Germline CDR1 reads LGHDT; CDR2 reads YNNKEL (reference sequence). Losses at the gene ends were 4 bases for V and 6 bases for J; bases not matched to a gene: 5. CDR3 length: 14 residues.

The chain is built from TRBV7-6 and TRBJ2-7, with TRBD1 identical over 10 bases. Germline loops: CDR1 SGHVS, CDR2 FNYEAQ. CDR3 length equals 15 residues. With V trimmed by 2 bases and J by 2 bases, 3 bases remained unmatched. CDR3 residues: CASSLSGTGAYEQYF. The DNA for the CDR3 is TGTGCCAGCAGCTTATCCGGGACAGGGGCCTACGAGCAGTACTTC.

This clone was detected once. V is TRBV24-1 and J is TRBJ2-1; TRBD2 matches 10 bases. This CDR3 has 16 amino acids. Germline V CDR1 and CDR2: KGHDR, SFDVKD. The J segment lost 3 bases and the V segment lost 3 bases, leaving 4 bases of the junction unmatched. CDR3: CATSDPAGGFYNEQFF. In DNA form, the CDR3 reads TGTGCCACCAGTGATCCAGCGGGGGGGTTCTACAATGAGCAGTTCTTC.

The V and J genes are TRBV5-8 and TRBJ2-1; 15 nucleotides align to TRBD2. With 4 bases clipped from V and 3 bases from J, the junction kept 8 bases outside the gene matches. This CDR3 comprises 18 residues. The germline gives CDR1 SGHTS, CDR2 YDEGEE. The CDR3 sequence: CASSIPPGLAGGYNEQFF. The CDR3 nucleotides read TGTGCCAGCAGCATACCCCCGGGACTAGCGGGGGGCTACAATGAGCAGTTCTTC.

The chain couples TRBV7-3 to TRBJ2-7, with 9 bases aligning to TRBD1. V lost 4 bases, J lost 3 bases, and 7 bases stayed unmatched. CDR1 and CDR2 from the germline V gene are SGHTA and FQGTGA. The CDR3 loop spans 15 amino acids. CDR3 residues: CASSSPGQGIYEQYF. DNA for the CDR3: TGTGCCAGCAGCTCTCCGGGACAGGGAATCTACGAGCAGTACTTC. The entire variable domain, with the rest obtained from reference TRBV7-3 and TRBJ2-7, is as follows: GAGVSQTPSNKVTEKGKYVELRCDPISGHTALYWYRQSLGQGPEFLIYFQGTGAADDSGLPNDRFFAVRPEGSVSTLKIQRTERGDSAVYLCASSSPGQGIYEQYFGPGTRLTVT.

The V call is TRBV5-6, the J call TRBJ2-5; a possible D gene is TRBD1 (5 bases). V was pared by 0 bases and J by 4 bases, with 16 bases between. The CDR3 has 16 amino acids. Per germline, CDR1 SGHDT and CDR2 YYEEEE. CDR3 DNA: TGTGCCAGCAGCTTGGGGGGCAGGGTTAGAGGAGAGACCCAGTACTTC. Translated, it gives CASSLGGRVRGETQYF.

The chain couples TRBV19 to TRBJ1-2, with a tentative D call TRBD1 (5 bases). The CDR3 has 13 amino acids. The V gene's germline CDR1 is LNHDA and CDR2 SQIVND (reference sequence). With 8 bases removed from V and 0 bases from J, the gap between germline ends came to 10 bases. The CDR3 reads CASLDRSNYGYTF. The CDR3 DNA is TGTGCCAGTCTTGACAGATCTAACTATGGCTACACCTTC.

This chain joins TRBV29-1 and TRBJ1-2, with 8 bases that match TRBD1. This CDR3 contains 13 residues. J was trimmed by 6 bases and V by 4 bases; bases with no gene match: 7. In germline, CDR1 is SQVTM, CDR2 ANQGSEA. The DNA of the CDR3 is TGCAGCGTTGGATTGGGACAGGCCCATGGCTACACCTTC. Translation gives CSVGLGQAHGYTF. The full variable domain, completed using reference TRBV29-1 and TRBJ1-2, is SAVISQKPSRDICQRGTSLTIQCQVDSQVTMMFWYRQQPGQSLTLIATANQGSEATYESGFVIDKFPISRPNLTFSTLTVSNMSPEDSSIYLCSVGLGQAHGYTFGSGTRLTVV.

This sequence joins TRBV19 and TRBJ1-6; tentative D call: TRBD1 (5 bases). The V end lost 5 bases, the J end lost 7 bases, and 9 bases lay between the germline ends. CDR1 and CDR2 (germline): LNHDA, SQIVND (reference sequence). The CDR3 is 13 amino acids. The CDR3 protein is CASSLEGNSPLHF. In DNA, the CDR3 is TGTGCCAGTAGTCTCGAGGGGAATTCACCCCTCCACTTT.

The chain carries TRBV9 and TRBJ1-4; the D gene is possibly TRBD1 (6 bases). V was shortened by 4 bases and J by 2 bases, with 15 bases between the two germline ends. Per the germline V gene, CDR1 is SGDLS and CDR2 is YYNGEE. This CDR3 region has 16 residues. The CDR3 here is CASSPRGAETNEKLFF. CDR3 sequence (DNA): TGTGCCAGCAGCCCGAGGGGGGCAGAGACTAATGAAAAACTGTTTTTT.

This clone was recorded only once. The chain employs TRBV3-1 (or the pseudogene TRBV3-2) and TRBJ2-1; tentatively, D is TRBD2 (7 bases). CDR3 length: 17 amino acids. CDR1 LGHDT and CDR2 YNNKEL come from the germline V gene (reference sequence). V shed 0 bases and J shed 6 bases, with 18 bases lying between them. CDR3 protein: CASSQDLVGGPVNEQFF. The CDR3 DNA reads TGTGCCAGCAGCCAAGATCTCGTGGGGGGGCCCGTCAATGAGCAGTTCTTC.